A selection of T cell receptor beta chains follows, all from one sample in a study of blood T cell repertoires in COVID-19. Only in-frame clones appear in the TCRdb table, and some are missing; sequencing was by immunoSEQ multiplex PCR. Of roughly 340,000 clones listed, roughly 90% are singletons. The sample taken for sequencing was peripheral blood. The origin of the receptors is a woman between 65 and 79 years old with COVID-19, enrolled during active disease. Both conserved end residues are part of each CDR3.

j_call: TRBJ2-1; v_call: TRBV6-5; cdr3_aa: CASSSRSYNEQFF
j_call: TRBJ2-1; v_call: TRBV4-3; cdr3_aa: CASRSSYNEQFF
j_call: TRBJ1-2; v_call: TRBV18; cdr3_aa: CASSPGTVPLNYGYTF
j_call: TRBJ1-1; v_call: TRBV6-6; cdr3_aa: CAIEEGIGEAFF
j_call: TRBJ1-5; v_call: TRBV27; cdr3_aa: CASSLVGGNQPQHF
j_call: TRBJ2-1; v_call: TRBV19; cdr3_aa: CASSRGRAGHNEQFF
j_call: TRBJ1-1; v_call: TRBV7-2; cdr3_aa: CASSLVGGMNTEAFF
j_call: TRBJ2-7; v_call: TRBV9; cdr3_aa: CASSSAGYEQYF
j_call: TRBJ1-2; v_call: TRBV6-1; cdr3_aa: CASSEARAGGYTF
j_call: TRBJ1-3; v_call: TRBV7-8; cdr3_aa: CASSRDRVNGNTIYF
j_call: TRBJ2-5; v_call: TRBV7-2; cdr3_aa: CASSFGAGYQETQYF
j_call: TRBJ1-2; v_call: TRBV3-1/TRBV3-2; cdr3_aa: CASSPRGPGYGYTF
j_call: TRBJ1-1; v_call: TRBV2; cdr3_aa: CATTGATEAFF
j_call: TRBJ1-1; v_call: TRBV5-1; cdr3_aa: CASSPGTAKNTEAFF
j_call: TRBJ2-3; v_call: TRBV24-1; cdr3_aa: CATSRGRGKDTQYF
j_call: TRBJ2-1; v_call: TRBV25-1; cdr3_aa: CASGARGNEQFF
j_call: TRBJ2-1; v_call: TRBV18; cdr3_aa: CASSLGLRDEQFF
j_call: TRBJ1-2; v_call: TRBV12-3/TRBV12-4; cdr3_aa: CASSLGQSGYTF
j_call: TRBJ1-1; v_call: TRBV24-1; cdr3_aa: CATRGTANTEAFF
j_call: TRBJ1-1; v_call: TRBV5-4; cdr3_aa: CASSPEIGQADTEAFF
j_call: TRBJ1-2; v_call: TRBV5-8; cdr3_aa: CASSFGQGQGGYTF
j_call: TRBJ1-6; v_call: TRBV30; cdr3_aa: CAWRVGAGNSPLHF
j_call: TRBJ1-3; v_call: TRBV12-3/TRBV12-4; cdr3_aa: CASRPGQGNTIYF
j_call: TRBJ2-2; v_call: TRBV29-1; cdr3_aa: CSVALAGGSTGELFF
j_call: TRBJ1-6; v_call: TRBV7-8; cdr3_aa: CASSLSRDLHF
j_call: TRBJ2-2; v_call: TRBV28; cdr3_aa: CASRPAWGQSGELFF
j_call: TRBJ1-1; v_call: TRBV15; cdr3_aa: CATSRDRTGSEAFF
j_call: TRBJ2-7; v_call: TRBV27; cdr3_aa: CASSLLQRAAGYEQYF
j_call: TRBJ2-7; v_call: TRBV18; cdr3_aa: CASSPGTGSSYEQYF
j_call: TRBJ1-2; v_call: TRBV27; cdr3_aa: CASSLAQGGYGYTF
j_call: TRBJ1-4; v_call: TRBV5-1; cdr3_aa: CASSWGPGEEKLFF
j_call: TRBJ1-5; v_call: TRBV19; cdr3_aa: CASSIDSGVSNQPQHF
j_call: TRBJ1-5; v_call: TRBV7-9; cdr3_aa: CASSSSDRVGNQPQHF
j_call: TRBJ1-1; v_call: TRBV6-6; cdr3_aa: CASSNRGAQNTEAFF
j_call: TRBJ2-7; v_call: TRBV27; cdr3_aa: CASGRTGAPSYEQYF
j_call: TRBJ2-4; v_call: TRBV12-3/TRBV12-4; cdr3_aa: CASAFEGAKRYF
j_call: TRBJ1-5; v_call: TRBV5-1; cdr3_aa: CARSVGGGAGQPQHF
j_call: TRBJ2-3; v_call: TRBV29-1; cdr3_aa: CSVRVRGVTDTQYF
j_call: TRBJ2-2; v_call: TRBV7-6; cdr3_aa: CASSSVSGGNTGELFF
j_call: TRBJ1-3; v_call: TRBV10-3; cdr3_aa: CAISGTGVGNTIYF
j_call: TRBJ1-1; v_call: TRBV5-1; cdr3_aa: CASSNPEGGETEAFF
j_call: TRBJ2-2; v_call: TRBV29-1; cdr3_aa: CSVDRAGELFF
j_call: TRBJ2-2; v_call: TRBV2; cdr3_aa: CASSQQVPTGELFF
j_call: TRBJ1-1; v_call: TRBV5-6; cdr3_aa: CASSLDSPNTEAFF
j_call: TRBJ2-7; v_call: TRBV2; cdr3_aa: CASTGEGYEQYF
j_call: TRBJ1-1; v_call: TRBV6-1; cdr3_aa: CASSERWNTEAFF
j_call: TRBJ1-3; v_call: TRBV2; cdr3_aa: CAGKGRVGNTIYF
j_call: TRBJ1-2; v_call: TRBV4-1; cdr3_aa: CASSPLGGANYGYTF
j_call: TRBJ1-2; v_call: TRBV19; cdr3_aa: CASNPSDYYGYTF
j_call: TRBJ1-5; v_call: TRBV19; cdr3_aa: CASSIGGFGNQPQHF
j_call: TRBJ1-1; v_call: TRBV28; cdr3_aa: CASSLYSRNTEAFF
j_call: TRBJ1-1; v_call: TRBV19; cdr3_aa: CASSLDRARVGAFF
j_call: TRBJ2-7; v_call: TRBV7-2; cdr3_aa: CASSLEGLAGDYEQYF
j_call: TRBJ1-1; v_call: TRBV28; cdr3_aa: CATIMNTEAFF
j_call: TRBJ2-3; v_call: TRBV12-5; cdr3_aa: CASGLAGGTSTDTQYF
j_call: TRBJ1-2; v_call: TRBV15; cdr3_aa: CATSRGEEGYGYTF
j_call: TRBJ2-7; v_call: TRBV24-1; cdr3_aa: CATSDSGETDSYEQYF
j_call: TRBJ2-2; v_call: TRBV18; cdr3_aa: CASSFLGANTGELFF
j_call: TRBJ1-2; v_call: TRBV19; cdr3_aa: CASSNRGRQGYTF